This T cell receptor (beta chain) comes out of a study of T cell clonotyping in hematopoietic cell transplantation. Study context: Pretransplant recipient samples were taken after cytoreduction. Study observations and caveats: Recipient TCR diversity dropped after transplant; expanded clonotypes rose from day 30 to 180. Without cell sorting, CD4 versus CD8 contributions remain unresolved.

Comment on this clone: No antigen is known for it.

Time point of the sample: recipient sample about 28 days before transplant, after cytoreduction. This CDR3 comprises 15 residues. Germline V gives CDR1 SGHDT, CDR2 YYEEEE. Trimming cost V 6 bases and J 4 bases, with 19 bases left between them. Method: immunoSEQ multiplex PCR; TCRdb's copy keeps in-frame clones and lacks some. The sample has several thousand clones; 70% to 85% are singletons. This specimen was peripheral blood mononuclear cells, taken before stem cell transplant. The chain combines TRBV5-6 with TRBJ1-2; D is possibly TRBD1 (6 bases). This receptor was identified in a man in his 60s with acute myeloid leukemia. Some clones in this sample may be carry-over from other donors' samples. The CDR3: CASTLTGQYVYGYTF. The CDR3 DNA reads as TGTGCCAGCACGTTAACCGGACAGTATGTCTATGGCTACACCTTC.